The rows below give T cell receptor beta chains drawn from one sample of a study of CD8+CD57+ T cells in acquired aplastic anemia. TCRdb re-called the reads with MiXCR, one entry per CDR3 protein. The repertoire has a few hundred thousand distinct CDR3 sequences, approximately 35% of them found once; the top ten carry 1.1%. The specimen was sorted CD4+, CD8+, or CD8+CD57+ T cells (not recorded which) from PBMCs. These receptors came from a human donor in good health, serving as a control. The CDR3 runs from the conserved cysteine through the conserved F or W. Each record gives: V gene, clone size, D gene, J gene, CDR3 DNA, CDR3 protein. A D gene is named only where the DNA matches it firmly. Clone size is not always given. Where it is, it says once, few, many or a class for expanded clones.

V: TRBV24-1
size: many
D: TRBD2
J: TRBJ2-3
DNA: TGTGCCACCAGTGATGCAGCGGGGTACACAGATACGCAGTATTTT
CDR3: CATSDAAGYTDTQYF

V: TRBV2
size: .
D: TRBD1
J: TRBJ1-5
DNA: TGTGCCAGCAGTGGGACAGGGACCAATCAGCCCCAGCATTTT
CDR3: CASSGTGTNQPQHF

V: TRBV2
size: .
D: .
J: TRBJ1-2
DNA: TGTGCCAGCAGGGACTGGGGACATGGCTACACCTTC
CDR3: CASRDWGHGYTF

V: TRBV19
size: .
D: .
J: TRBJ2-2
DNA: TGTGCCAGTAGTCACCCCACCGGGGAGCTGTTTTTT
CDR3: CASSHPTGELFF

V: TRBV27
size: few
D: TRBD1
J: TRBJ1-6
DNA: TGTGCCAGCAGCCTGCGCCCACCGGGACAGGGATATTCACCCCTCCACTTT
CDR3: CASSLRPPGQGYSPLHF

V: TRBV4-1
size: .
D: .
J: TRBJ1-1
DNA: TGCGCCAGCAGCCAAGTGGGGACGGGGAACACTGAAGCTTTCTTT
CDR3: CASSQVGTGNTEAFF

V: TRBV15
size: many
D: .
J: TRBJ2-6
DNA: TGTGCCACCAGCAAGAGGGGGTCTGGGGCCAACGTCCTGACTTTC
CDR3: CATSKRGSGANVLTF

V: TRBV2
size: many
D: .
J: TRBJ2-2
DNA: TGTGCCAGCAGTGGGGACGCCCCCGCCACCGGGGAGCTGTTTTTT
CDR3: CASSGDAPATGELFF

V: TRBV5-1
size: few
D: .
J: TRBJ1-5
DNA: TGCGCCAGCAGCCTGGTGCCCTTGGGAGGGTCGAATCAGCCCCAGCATTTT
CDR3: CASSLVPLGGSNQPQHF

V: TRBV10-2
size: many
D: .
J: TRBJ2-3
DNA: TGCGCCATACGGGGGGCTTTTTCCCACACAGATACGCAGTATTTT
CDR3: CAIRGAFSHTDTQYF

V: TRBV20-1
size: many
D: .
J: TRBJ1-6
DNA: TGCAGTGCTAGGGAGAAACAGGGAGGTCCTAATTCACCCCTCCACTTT
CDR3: CSAREKQGGPNSPLHF

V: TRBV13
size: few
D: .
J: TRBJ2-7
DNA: TGTGCCAGCGGGCGGACAGAAACCTACGAGCAGTACTTC
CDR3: CASGRTETYEQYF

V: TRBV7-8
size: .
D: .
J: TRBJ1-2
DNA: TGTGCCAGCAGCTTAGTGGCCCTTGGCTACACCTTC
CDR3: CASSLVALGYTF

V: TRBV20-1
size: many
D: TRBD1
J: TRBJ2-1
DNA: TGCAGTGCTAGAGAAGGGACAGGGAACAATGAGCAGTTCTTC
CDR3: CSAREGTGNNEQFF

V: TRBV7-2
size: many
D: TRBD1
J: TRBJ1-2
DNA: TGTGCCAGCAGCGCAAATCAGGGGGCGCCTGGCTACACCTTC
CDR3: CASSANQGAPGYTF

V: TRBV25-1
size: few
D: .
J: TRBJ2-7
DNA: TGTGCCAGCAGCTTGTACCCGGGGCGGGGTGATACCTACGAGCAGTACTTC
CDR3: CASSLYPGRGDTYEQYF

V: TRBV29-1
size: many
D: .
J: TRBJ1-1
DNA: TGCAGCGTTGTATGGAACACTGAAGCTTTCTTT
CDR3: CSVVWNTEAFF

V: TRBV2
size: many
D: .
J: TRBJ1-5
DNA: TGTGCCAGCAGTGAAAGGGTTGGCAATCAGCCCCAGCATTTT
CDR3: CASSERVGNQPQHF

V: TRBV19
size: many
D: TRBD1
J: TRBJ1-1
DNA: TGTGCCAGTAGTAAACAGGGGGGGCCTGAAGCTTTCTTT
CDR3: CASSKQGGPEAFF

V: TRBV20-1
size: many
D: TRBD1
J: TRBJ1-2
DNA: TGCAGTGCTAGCCCTACTCCCACCGGGACAGGGAGGGGTGGCTACACCTTC
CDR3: CSASPTPTGTGRGGYTF

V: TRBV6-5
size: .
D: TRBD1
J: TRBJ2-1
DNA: TGTGCCAGCAGACTCGACAGGGGCCACTACAATGAGCAGTTCTTC
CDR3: CASRLDRGHYNEQFF

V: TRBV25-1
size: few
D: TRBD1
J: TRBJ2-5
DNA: TGTGCCAGCAGCGCATCTCAACCGGACAGGGAGGAGACCCAGTACTTC
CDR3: CASSASQPDREETQYF

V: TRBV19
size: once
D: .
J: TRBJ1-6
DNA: TGTGCCAGTAGGACAGAGGCCTATTCACCCCTCCGCTTT
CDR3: CASRTEAYSPLRF

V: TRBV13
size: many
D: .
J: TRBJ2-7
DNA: TGTGCCAGCAGCACCAATTACGAGCAGTACTTC
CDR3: CASSTNYEQYF

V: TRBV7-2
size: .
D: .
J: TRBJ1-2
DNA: TGTGCCAGCAGACTAGTGGGGGGGAACTATGGCTACACCTTC
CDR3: CASRLVGGNYGYTF

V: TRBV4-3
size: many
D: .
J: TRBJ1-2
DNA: TGCGCCAGCAGCCAAGTCGGGGTTAGGACTAACTATGGCTACACCTTC
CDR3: CASSQVGVRTNYGYTF

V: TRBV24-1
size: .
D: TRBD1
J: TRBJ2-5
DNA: TGTGCCACCAGTGATCGGGCGGGGACAGGTGAGACCCAGTACTTC
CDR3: CATSDRAGTGETQYF

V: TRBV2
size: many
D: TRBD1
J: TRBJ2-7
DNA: TGTGCCAGCAGTACCATTACAGGGGAACCCTCCTACGAGCAGTACTTC
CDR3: CASSTITGEPSYEQYF